What follows describes a single TCR beta chain. What it binds is unknown. This sample was included in a study of T cells in tumors after PD-1 blockade. At the level of the study: Treatment was either pembrolizumab 200 mg every 3 weeks or cemiplimab 350 mg every 2 weeks. Blood samples averaged about 120,000 templates (range roughly 22,000-260,000) and 36,536 unique clonotypes.

Input was roughly 616 ng to 6,004 ng of genomic DNA from tumor or blood. Measured with immunoSEQ multiplex PCR; TCRdb has only the in-frame clones, and not every one. The table records 30,000 to 35,000 clones, 73% of them present only once. Findings and caveats of the study: Blood contained about two fifths of the tumor's TCR clonotypes.

Germline V CDR1 and CDR2: SGHTA, FQGNSA. Trimming took off 5 bases at V and 3 bases at J, with 17 bases between the two ends. This CDR3 region has 16 residues. This material consisted of PBMCs, taken after anti-PD-1 treatment. J is TRBJ2-4 and V is TRBV7-2; D is perhaps TRBD2 (5 bases). The receptor's source is a human donor with basal cell carcinoma. The CDR3 here is CASSPGDPRGKNIQYF. DNA for the CDR3: TGTGCCAGCAGCCCAGGCGACCCCCGGGGCAAAAACATTCAGTACTTC.